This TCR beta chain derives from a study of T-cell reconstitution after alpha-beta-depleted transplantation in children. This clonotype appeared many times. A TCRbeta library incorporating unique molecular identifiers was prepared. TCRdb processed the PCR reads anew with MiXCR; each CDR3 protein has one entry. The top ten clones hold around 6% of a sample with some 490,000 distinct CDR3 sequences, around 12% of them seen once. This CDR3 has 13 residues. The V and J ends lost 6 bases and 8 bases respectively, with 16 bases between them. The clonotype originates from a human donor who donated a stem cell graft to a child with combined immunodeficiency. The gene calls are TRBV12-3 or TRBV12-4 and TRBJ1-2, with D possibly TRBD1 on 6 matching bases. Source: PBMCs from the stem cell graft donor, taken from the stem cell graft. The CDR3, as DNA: TGTGCCAGCAGGACGACAGGATCGTGGGGCTACACCTTC. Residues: CASRTTGSWGYTF.